This is a list of T cell receptor beta chains from one sample in a study of T cells in Graves' hyperthyroidism and ophthalmopathy. TCRdb used MiXCR to reprocess the multiplex PCR reads, holding one entry per CDR3 protein. The sample lists around 600,000 distinct CDR3 sequences, about 14% occurring once. Sequencing was performed on blood. The origin of the receptors is a woman aged 45-60 years with Graves' ophthalmopathy. The CDR3 runs from the conserved cysteine through the conserved F or W. A D gene is named only where the DNA matches it firmly. Clone size is stated in some rows and not others, as once, few, many or a class when expanded.

>TRBV7-2|few|NA|TRBJ2-2
CASSTKTNTGELFF
TGTGCCAGCAGCACAAAGACTAACACCGGGGAGCTGTTTTTT
>TRBV28|NA|NA|TRBJ1-5
CASSFSGEWSNQPQHF
TGTGCCAGCAGTTTTTCCGGGGAATGGAGCAATCAGCCCCAGCATTTT
>TRBV3-1|NA|TRBD2|TRBJ2-1
CASSQESGSGNEQFF
TGTGCCAGCAGCCAAGAAAGCGGGAGTGGGAATGAGCAGTTCTTC
>TRBV15|many|TRBD1|TRBJ1-6
CATSYGDRGSPLHF
TGTGCCACCAGCTACGGAGACAGGGGTTCACCCCTCCACTTT
>TRBV5-1|many|TRBD2|TRBJ2-3
CASSLGTSGRAVLGDTQYF
TGCGCCAGCAGCCTCGGGACTAGCGGGAGGGCCGTCTTAGGAGATACGCAGTATTTT
>TRBV29-1|NA|NA|TRBJ2-2
CSVEFALAGELFF
TGCAGCGTTGAGTTTGCCTTAGCCGGGGAGCTGTTTTTT
>TRBV29-1|many|TRBD1|TRBJ2-1
CSADRGSNEQFF
TGCAGCGCCGACAGGGGAAGCAATGAGCAGTTCTTC
>TRBV5-1|many|TRBD1|TRBJ2-2
CASRESGQGASGELFF
TGCGCCAGCAGAGAGTCAGGACAGGGGGCTTCCGGGGAGCTGTTTTTT
>TRBV7-9|many|NA|TRBJ2-2
CASSPRLSKAGELFF
TGTGCCAGCAGCCCCCGACTGAGCAAGGCCGGGGAGCTGTTTTTT
>TRBV24-1|NA|NA|TRBJ2-3
CATSDARQADTQYF
TGTGCCACCAGTGATGCACGACAAGCAGATACGCAGTATTTT
>TRBV28|many|TRBD1|TRBJ2-3
CASSAGTGSTDTQYF
TGTGCCAGCAGTGCCGGGACAGGGAGCACAGATACGCAGTATTTT
>TRBV14|NA|TRBD1|TRBJ1-4
CASSRTQGARGKLFF
TGTGCCAGCAGCCGTACACAGGGGGCGAGAGGAAAACTGTTTTTT
>TRBV9|few|NA|TRBJ2-1
CASTPGPVINEQFF
TGTGCCAGCACCCCAGGGCCCGTTATCAATGAGCAGTTCTTC
>TRBV12-3/TRBV12-4|many|NA|TRBJ2-1
CASSLRTGREDEQFF
TGTGCCAGCAGTCTACGGACAGGGAGGGAGGATGAGCAGTTCTTC
>TRBV5-5|many|TRBD1|TRBJ1-1
CASRTGQAITEAFF
TGTGCCAGCAGAACGGGACAGGCGATCACTGAAGCTTTCTTT
>TRBV10-3|few|NA|TRBJ2-2
CAIGYSVTLNTGELFF
TGTGCCATCGGATATTCGGTAACCCTGAACACCGGGGAGCTGTTTTTT
>TRBV7-2|many|TRBD1|TRBJ1-2
CASSPWDSTTYGYTF
TGTGCCAGCAGCCCATGGGACAGCACCACCTATGGCTACACCTTC
>TRBV7-2|many|TRBD2|TRBJ2-7
CASSTLAGGPTEQYF
TGTGCCAGCAGCACGCTAGCGGGAGGGCCAACCGAGCAGTACTTC
>TRBV30|many|TRBD2|TRBJ2-7
CAWSWTSGNEQYF
TGTGCCTGGAGTTGGACTAGCGGGAACGAGCAGTACTTC
>TRBV28|NA|NA|TRBJ2-7
CASTRLYEQYF
TGTGCCAGCACCCGTTTGTACGAGCAGTACTTC
>TRBV6-1|NA|NA|TRBJ1-1
CASSNPTAFTEAFF
TGTGCCAGCAGTAACCCTACAGCGTTCACTGAAGCTTTCTTT
>TRBV7-8|NA|NA|TRBJ2-3
CTSSSAFYSGTDTQYF
TGTACCAGCAGCTCCGCCTTTTATAGCGGCACAGATACGCAGTATTTT
>TRBV29-1|few|NA|TRBJ2-7
CSVDLGERGEQYF
TGCAGCGTTGACCTAGGGGAAAGGGGGGAGCAGTACTTC
>TRBV5-1|many|NA|TRBJ1-6
CASSLEASSPLHF
TGCGCCAGCAGCTTGGAAGCTTCCTCACCCCTCCACTTT
>TRBV2|many|NA|TRBJ2-7
CASSEAYPRVDFVYEQYF
TGTGCCAGCAGTGAAGCATACCCCAGGGTAGACTTTGTTTACGAGCAGTACTTC
>TRBV12-3/TRBV12-4|many|TRBD2|TRBJ2-1
CASNRGVRSYNEQFF
TGTGCCAGCAACCGGGGGGTCCGCTCCTACAATGAGCAGTTCTTC
>TRBV3-1|many|NA|TRBJ2-1
CASSQGWGPYNEQFF
TGTGCCAGCAGCCAAGGTTGGGGCCCCTACAATGAGCAGTTCTTC
>TRBV7-3|few|NA|TRBJ2-2
CASRAGTANTGELFF
TGTGCCAGCAGGGCTGGGACTGCCAACACCGGGGAGCTGTTTTTT
>TRBV6-1|NA|NA|TRBJ1-2
CASSPTGGPLYGYTF
TGTGCCAGCAGCCCGACCGGGGGCCCTCTCTATGGCTACACCTTC
>TRBV12-3/TRBV12-4|many|TRBD2|TRBJ2-1
CASSFYGVLAGAYNEQFF
TGTGCCAGCAGTTTTTATGGGGTCCTAGCGGGAGCCTACAATGAGCAGTTCTTC
>TRBV20-1|few|NA|TRBJ1-6
CSANGQGRNSPLHF
TGCAGTGCTAACGGCCAGGGTAGAAATTCACCCCTCCACTTT
>TRBV6-5|many|NA|TRBJ1-1
CASSYSIEGSEAFF
TGTGCCAGCAGTTACTCGATCGAGGGTTCTGAAGCTTTCTTT
>TRBV18|many|NA|TRBJ2-7
CASSPQRQATEQYF
TGTGCCAGCTCACCGCAGAGACAGGCCACCGAGCAGTACTTC
>TRBV7-9|NA|NA|TRBJ2-7
CASVGPSSYEQYF
TGTGCCAGCGTCGGGCCCAGCTCCTACGAGCAGTACTTC
>TRBV28|many|NA|TRBJ2-4
CASTTRGTKGHIQYF
TGTGCCAGCACCACTCGGGGGACAAAGGGGCACATTCAGTACTTC
>TRBV27|many|TRBD2|TRBJ2-7
CASSTGTSETYEQYF
TGTGCCAGCAGTACTGGGACTAGCGAAACCTACGAGCAGTACTTC
>TRBV18|many|NA|TRBJ1-1
CASSPLQGAEAFF
TGTGCCAGCTCACCACTTCAAGGGGCTGAAGCTTTCTTT
>TRBV27|many|NA|TRBJ2-7
CASSVKQPYEQYF
TGTGCCAGCAGTGTAAAACAACCCTACGAGCAGTACTTC
>TRBV18|many|TRBD1|TRBJ2-5
CASSLLTGAEETQYF
TGTGCCAGCTCACTCTTGACAGGGGCGGAGGAGACCCAGTACTTC
>TRBV7-9|many|NA|TRBJ1-2
CASSTHTGNYGYTF
TGTGCCAGCAGCACACATACAGGGAACTATGGCTACACCTTC
>TRBV20-1|many|NA|TRBJ1-1
CSAEGRSSAFF
TGCAGTGCAGAGGGAAGGAGCTCAGCTTTCTTT
>TRBV24-1|NA|TRBD1|TRBJ2-2
CATSDTPGQGIGELFF
TGTGCCACCAGTGACACCCCGGGACAGGGAATCGGGGAGCTGTTTTTT
>TRBV28|many|NA|TRBJ1-1
CASSPKMNTEAFF
TGTGCCAGCAGCCCTAAGATGAACACTGAAGCTTTCTTT
>TRBV7-9|few|TRBD1|TRBJ1-2
CANSPSRDRRNKEGPDGYTF
TGTGCCAACAGCCCCTCTAGGGACAGGCGAAACAAAGAGGGACCGGACGGCTACACCTTC
>TRBV7-2|few|NA|TRBJ2-3
CASSLVGGIRTDTQYF
TGTGCCAGCAGCTTAGTTGGCGGGATCAGGACAGATACGCAGTATTTT